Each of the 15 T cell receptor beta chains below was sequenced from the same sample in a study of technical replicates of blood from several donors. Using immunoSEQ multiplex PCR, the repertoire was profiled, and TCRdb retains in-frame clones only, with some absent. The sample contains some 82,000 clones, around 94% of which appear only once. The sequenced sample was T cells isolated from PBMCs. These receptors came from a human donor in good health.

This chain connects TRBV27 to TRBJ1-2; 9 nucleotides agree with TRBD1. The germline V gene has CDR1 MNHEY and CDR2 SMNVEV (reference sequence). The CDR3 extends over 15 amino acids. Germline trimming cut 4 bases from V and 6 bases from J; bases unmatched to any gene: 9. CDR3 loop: CASSSDPYRGHGYTF. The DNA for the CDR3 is TGTGCCAGCAGTTCCGACCCGTACAGGGGGCATGGCTACACCTTC.

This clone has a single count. CDR3 sequence: CASSGQDRNQPQHF. For the CDR3, the DNA is TGTGCCAGCAGCGGACAGGATCGCAATCAGCCCCAGCATTTT. The V call is TRBV9, the J call TRBJ1-5; D may be TRBD1 (6 bases). The CDR3 has 14 residues. CDR1 is SGDLS, CDR2 YYNGEE, per germline. Trimming took 3 bases from V and 2 from J, leaving 9 bases between them.

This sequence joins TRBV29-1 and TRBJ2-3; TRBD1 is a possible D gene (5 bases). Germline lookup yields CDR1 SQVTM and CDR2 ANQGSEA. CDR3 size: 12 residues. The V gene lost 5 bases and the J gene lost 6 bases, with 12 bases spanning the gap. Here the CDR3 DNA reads TGCAGCGTTTCAGAACAGGCGGATACGCAGTATTTT. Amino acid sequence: CSVSEQADTQYF.

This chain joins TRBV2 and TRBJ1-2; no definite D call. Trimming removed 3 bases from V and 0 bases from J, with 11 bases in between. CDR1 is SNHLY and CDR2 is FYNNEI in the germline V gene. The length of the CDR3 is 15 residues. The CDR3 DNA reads TGTGCCAGCAGTGACCGAGGGTTTCCTAACTATGGCTACACCTTC. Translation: CASSDRGFPNYGYTF. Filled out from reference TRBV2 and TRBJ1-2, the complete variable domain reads EPEVTQTPSHQVTQMGQEVILRCVPISNHLYFYWYRQILGQKVEFLVSFYNNEISEKSEIFDDQFSVERPDGSNFTLKIRSTKLEDSAMYFCASSDRGFPNYGYTFGSGTRLTVV.

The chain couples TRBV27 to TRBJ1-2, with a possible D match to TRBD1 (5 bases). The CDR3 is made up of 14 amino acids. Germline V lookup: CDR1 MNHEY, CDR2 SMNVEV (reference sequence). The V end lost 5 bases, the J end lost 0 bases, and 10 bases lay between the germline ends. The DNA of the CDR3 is TGTGCCAGCAGTCCCGGGGGGTCTAACTATGGCTACACCTTC. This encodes CASSPGGSNYGYTF.

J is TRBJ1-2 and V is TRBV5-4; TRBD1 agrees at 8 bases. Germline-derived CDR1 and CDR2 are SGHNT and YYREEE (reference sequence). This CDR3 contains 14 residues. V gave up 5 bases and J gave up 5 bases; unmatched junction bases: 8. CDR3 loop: CASRDREVPYGYTF. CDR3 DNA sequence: TGTGCCAGCAGGGACAGGGAAGTCCCATATGGCTACACCTTC.

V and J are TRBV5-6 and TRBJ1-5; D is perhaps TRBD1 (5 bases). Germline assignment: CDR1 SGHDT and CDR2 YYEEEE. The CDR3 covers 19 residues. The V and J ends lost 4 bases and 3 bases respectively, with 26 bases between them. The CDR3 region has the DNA TGTGCCAGCAGCCTGAAGGGACGGAGGGGAGGGTGGAACAATCAGCCCCAGCATTTT. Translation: CASSLKGRRGGWNNQPQHF.

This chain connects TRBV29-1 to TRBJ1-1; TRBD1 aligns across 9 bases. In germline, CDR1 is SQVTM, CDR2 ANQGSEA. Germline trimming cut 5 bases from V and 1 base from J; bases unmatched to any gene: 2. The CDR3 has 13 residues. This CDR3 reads CSVLTGGNTEAFF. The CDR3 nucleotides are TGCAGCGTTCTGACAGGGGGGAACACTGAAGCTTTCTTT.

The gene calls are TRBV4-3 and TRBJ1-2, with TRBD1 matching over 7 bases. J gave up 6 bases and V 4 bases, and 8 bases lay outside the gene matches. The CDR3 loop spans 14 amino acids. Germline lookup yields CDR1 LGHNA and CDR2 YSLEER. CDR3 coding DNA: TGCGCCAGCAGCCGAGGAGACAGGGAAGATGGCTACACCTTC. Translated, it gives CASSRGDREDGYTF.

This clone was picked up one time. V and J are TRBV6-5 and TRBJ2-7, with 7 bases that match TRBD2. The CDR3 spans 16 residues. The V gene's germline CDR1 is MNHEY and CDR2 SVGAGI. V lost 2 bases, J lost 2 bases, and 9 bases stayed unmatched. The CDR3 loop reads CASSYNAPSGTYEQYF. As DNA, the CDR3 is TGTGCCAGCAGTTACAACGCGCCTAGCGGTACCTACGAGCAGTACTTC.

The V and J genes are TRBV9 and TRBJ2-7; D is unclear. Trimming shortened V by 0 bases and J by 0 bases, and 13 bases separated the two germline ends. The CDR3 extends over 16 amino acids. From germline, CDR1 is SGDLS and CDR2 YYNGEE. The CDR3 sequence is CASSVDESSGSYEQYF. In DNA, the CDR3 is TGTGCCAGCAGCGTAGATGAGAGTTCGGGCTCCTACGAGCAGTACTTC.

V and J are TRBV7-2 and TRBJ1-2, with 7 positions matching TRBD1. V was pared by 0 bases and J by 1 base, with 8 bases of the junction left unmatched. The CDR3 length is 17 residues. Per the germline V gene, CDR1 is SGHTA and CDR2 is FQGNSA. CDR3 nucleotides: TGTGCCAGCAGCTTAGCATTCGGACAGGTCTTTAACTATGGCTACACCTTC. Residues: CASSLAFGQVFNYGYTF.

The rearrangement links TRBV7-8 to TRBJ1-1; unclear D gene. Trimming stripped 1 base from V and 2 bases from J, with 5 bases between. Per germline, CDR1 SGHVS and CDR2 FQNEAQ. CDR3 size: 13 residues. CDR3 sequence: CASSLESNTEAFF. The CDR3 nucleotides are TGTGCCAGCAGCTTAGAATCTAACACTGAAGCTTTCTTT.

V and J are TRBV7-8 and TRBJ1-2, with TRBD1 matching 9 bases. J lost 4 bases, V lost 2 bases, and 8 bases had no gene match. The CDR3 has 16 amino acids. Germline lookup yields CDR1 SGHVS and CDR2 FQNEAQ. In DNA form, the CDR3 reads TGTGCCAGCAGCTTATATAGGACAGGGGAGGTCTATGGCTACACCTTC. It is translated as CASSLYRTGEVYGYTF.

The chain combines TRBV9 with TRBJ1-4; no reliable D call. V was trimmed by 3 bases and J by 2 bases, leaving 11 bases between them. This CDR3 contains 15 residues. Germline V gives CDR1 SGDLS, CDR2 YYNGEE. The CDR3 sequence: CASSGLASTNEKLFF. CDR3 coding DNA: TGTGCCAGCAGCGGTTTGGCCTCCACTAATGAAAAACTGTTTTTT.